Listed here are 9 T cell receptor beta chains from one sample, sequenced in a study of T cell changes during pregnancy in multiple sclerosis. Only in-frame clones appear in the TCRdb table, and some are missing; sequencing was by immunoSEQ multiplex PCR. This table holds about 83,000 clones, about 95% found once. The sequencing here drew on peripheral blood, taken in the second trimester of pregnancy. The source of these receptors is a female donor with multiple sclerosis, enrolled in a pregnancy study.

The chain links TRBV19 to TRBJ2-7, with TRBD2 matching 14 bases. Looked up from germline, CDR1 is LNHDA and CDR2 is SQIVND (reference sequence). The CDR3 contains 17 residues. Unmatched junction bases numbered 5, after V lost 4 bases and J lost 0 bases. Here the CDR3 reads CASSTRTSGRSSYEQYF. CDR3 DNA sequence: TGTGCCAGTAGTACGAGGACTAGCGGGAGGAGCTCCTACGAGCAGTACTTC.

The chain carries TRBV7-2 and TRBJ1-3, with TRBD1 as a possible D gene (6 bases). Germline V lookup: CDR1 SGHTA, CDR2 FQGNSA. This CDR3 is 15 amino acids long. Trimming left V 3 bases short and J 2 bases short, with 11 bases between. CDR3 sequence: CASSFNRDTGNTIYF. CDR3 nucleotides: TGTGCCAGCAGCTTTAACAGGGACACTGGAAACACCATATATTTT.

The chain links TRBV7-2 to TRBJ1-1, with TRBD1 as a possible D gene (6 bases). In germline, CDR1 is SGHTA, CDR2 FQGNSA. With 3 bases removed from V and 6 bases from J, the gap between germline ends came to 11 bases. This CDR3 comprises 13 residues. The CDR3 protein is CASSLFGQSEAFF. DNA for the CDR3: TGTGCCAGCAGCTTGTTTGGACAGTCTGAAGCTTTCTTT.

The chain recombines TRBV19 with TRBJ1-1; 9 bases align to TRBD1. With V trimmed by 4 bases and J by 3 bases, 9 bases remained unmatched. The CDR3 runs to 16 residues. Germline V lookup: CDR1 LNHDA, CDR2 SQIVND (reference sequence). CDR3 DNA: TGTGCCAGTAGTACCCGGGACAGGGCCCGGGACACTGAAGCTTTCTTT. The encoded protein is CASSTRDRARDTEAFF.

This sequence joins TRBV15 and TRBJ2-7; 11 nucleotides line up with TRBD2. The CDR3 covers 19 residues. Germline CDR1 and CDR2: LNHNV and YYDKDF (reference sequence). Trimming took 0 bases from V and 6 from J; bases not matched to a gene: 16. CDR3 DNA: TGTGCCACCAGCAGAGATCTAGCGGGAGGACTCGGGGGGGTAACCGAGCAGTACTTC. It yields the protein CATSRDLAGGLGGVTEQYF.

The chain's CDR3 is CASSMLAGIQETQYF. For the CDR3, the DNA is TGTGCCAGTAGTATGCTAGCGGGTATCCAAGAGACCCAGTACTTC. The chain links TRBV19 to TRBJ2-5; 8 positions match TRBD2. The germline V gene has CDR1 LNHDA and CDR2 SQIVND (reference sequence). With 3 bases clipped from V and 1 base from J, the junction kept 4 bases outside the gene matches. There are 15 residues in the CDR3.

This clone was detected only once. CDR3 region: CASSTTSGGYNEQFF. CDR3 coding DNA: TGTGCCAGTAGTACCACTAGCGGAGGCTACAATGAGCAGTTCTTC. The chain combines TRBV19 with TRBJ2-1, with TRBD2 identical over 8 bases. Trimming took 4 bases from V and 3 from J; bases not matched to a gene: 5. The CDR3 loop spans 15 amino acids. Per the germline V gene, CDR1 is LNHDA and CDR2 is SQIVND (reference sequence).

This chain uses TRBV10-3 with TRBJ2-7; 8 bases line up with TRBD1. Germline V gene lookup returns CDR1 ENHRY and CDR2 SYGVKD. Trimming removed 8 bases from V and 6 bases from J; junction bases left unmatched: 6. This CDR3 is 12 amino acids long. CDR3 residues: CAISPGGFEQYF. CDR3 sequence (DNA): TGTGCCATCTCTCCAGGGGGCTTCGAGCAGTACTTC.

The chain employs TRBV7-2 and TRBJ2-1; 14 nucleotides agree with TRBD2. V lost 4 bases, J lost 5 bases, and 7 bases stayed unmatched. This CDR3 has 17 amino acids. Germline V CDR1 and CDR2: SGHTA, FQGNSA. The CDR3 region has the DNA TGTGCCAGCAGCTCCTCCTGGGGACTAGCGGGGGACAATGAGCAGTTCTTC. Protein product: CASSSSWGLAGDNEQFF.